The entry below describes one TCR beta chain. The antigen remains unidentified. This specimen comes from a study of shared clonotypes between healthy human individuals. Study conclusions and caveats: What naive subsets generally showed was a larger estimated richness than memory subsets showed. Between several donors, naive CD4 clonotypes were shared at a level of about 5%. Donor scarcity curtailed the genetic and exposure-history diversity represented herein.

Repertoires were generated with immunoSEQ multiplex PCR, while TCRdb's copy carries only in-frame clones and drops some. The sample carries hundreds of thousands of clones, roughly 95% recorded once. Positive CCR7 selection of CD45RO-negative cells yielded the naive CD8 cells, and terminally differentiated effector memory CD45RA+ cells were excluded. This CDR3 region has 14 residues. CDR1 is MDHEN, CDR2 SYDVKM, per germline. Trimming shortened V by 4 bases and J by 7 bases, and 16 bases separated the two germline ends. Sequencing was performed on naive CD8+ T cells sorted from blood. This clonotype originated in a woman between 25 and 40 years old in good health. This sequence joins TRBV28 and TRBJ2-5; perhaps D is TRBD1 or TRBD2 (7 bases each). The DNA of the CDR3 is TGTGCCAGCAGTTCCCTAGCGGCAGGGGGGACCCAGTACTTC. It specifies CASSSLAAGGTQYF. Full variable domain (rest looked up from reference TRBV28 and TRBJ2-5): DVKVTQSSRYLVKRTGEKVFLECVQDMDHENMFWYRQDPGLGLRLIYFSYDVKMKEKGDIPEGYSVSREKKERFSLILESASTNQTSMYLCASSSLAAGGTQYFGPGTRLLVL.